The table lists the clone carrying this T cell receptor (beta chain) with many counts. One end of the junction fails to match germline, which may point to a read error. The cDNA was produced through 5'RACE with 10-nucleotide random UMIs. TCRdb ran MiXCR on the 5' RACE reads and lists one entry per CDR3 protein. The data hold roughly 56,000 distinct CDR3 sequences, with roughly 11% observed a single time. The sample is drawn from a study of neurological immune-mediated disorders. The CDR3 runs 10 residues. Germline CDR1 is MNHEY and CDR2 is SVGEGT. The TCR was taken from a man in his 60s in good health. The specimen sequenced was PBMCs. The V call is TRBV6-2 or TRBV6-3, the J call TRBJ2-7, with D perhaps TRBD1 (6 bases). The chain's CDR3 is CATGAYEQYF. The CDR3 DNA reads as TGCGCGACAGGAGCCTACGAGCAGTACTTC.